These T cell receptor beta chains were read from a single sample in a study of cytomegalovirus exposure and HLA in healthy donors. Clones were sequenced by immunoSEQ multiplex PCR, and TCRdb holds only the in-frame ones, with some missing. Here the sample spans approximately 99,000 clones, around 81% being singletons. Sequences were obtained from PBMCs. The origin of the receptors is a man aged 35 to 55 in good health and CMV-seropositive. Both conserved end residues are part of each CDR3. Each record gives: J gene, D gene, clone size, V gene, CDR3 DNA, CDR3 protein. The D gene is left open where the match is weak. Not all rows give a size; the values are once, few, many and, for expanded clones, a class.

>TRBJ1-3|TRBD1|-|TRBV6-5
TGTGCCAGCAGCCGTCAGACAGGGCGAGGAAACACCATATATTTT
CASSRQTGRGNTIYF
>TRBJ2-2|-|-|TRBV5-1
TGCGCCAGCAGCTTAAATAGCAGGGAAGTTACCGGGGAGCTGTTTTTT
CASSLNSREVTGELFF
>TRBJ2-7|TRBD2|-|TRBV27
TGTGCCAGCAGGGGAGGGCCTTGGGAGCAGTACTTC
CASRGGPWEQYF
>TRBJ2-7|TRBD2|-|TRBV7-2
TGTGCCAGCAGCTTAGAGGGACTAGCGGGAGTTTTGTACTTC
CASSLEGLAGVLYF
>TRBJ2-3|TRBD1|-|TRBV9
TGTGCCAGCAGCGTGACAGGGCCCACAGATACGCAGTATTTT
CASSVTGPTDTQYF
>TRBJ2-1|-|-|TRBV2
TGTGCCAGCAGTGAAGAGTCGGGCAATGAGCAGTTCTTC
CASSEESGNEQFF
>TRBJ1-1|-|-|TRBV7-3
TGTGCCAGCAGCCCCTTAGGGGAGGGGGGCACTGAAGCTTTCTTT
CASSPLGEGGTEAFF
>TRBJ1-5|-|-|TRBV27
TGTGCCAGCAGTTTGGGCCTATATCAGCCCCAGCATTTT
CASSLGLYQPQHF
>TRBJ1-1|-|-|TRBV9
TGTGCCAGCAGCGTAGGACAGAACCCGAACACTGAAGCTTTCTTT
CASSVGQNPNTEAFF
>TRBJ2-6|-|-|TRBV30
TGTGCCTGGAGTGGTCTACGACTGTCTTCTGGGGCCAACGTCCTGACTTTC
CAWSGLRLSSGANVLTF
>TRBJ2-7|-|-|TRBV27
TGTGCCAGCAGTTTTGTCGGGGGAGCTACGGGAGAGCAGTACTTC
CASSFVGGATGEQYF
>TRBJ2-3|TRBD1|-|TRBV10-3
TGTGCCATCAGTGGCAAACAGGGGGCGACTGGGGCAGATACGCAGTATTTT
CAISGKQGATGADTQYF
>TRBJ1-4|TRBD1|-|TRBV14
TGTGCCGGCAGCGAGTTGGGACAGGGGCCCGAAAAACTGTTTTTT
CAGSELGQGPEKLFF
>TRBJ2-7|TRBD1|-|TRBV7-6
TGTGCCAGCGCAAAATTAGGGACAGGAAGTAACCACGAGCAGTACTTC
CASAKLGTGSNHEQYF
>TRBJ1-3|-|-|TRBV9
TGTGCCAGCAGCGTACATTCCTCTGGAAACACCATATATTTT
CASSVHSSGNTIYF
>TRBJ1-1|-|once|TRBV14
TGTGCCAGCAGCCAAGATTCAGGGTTTGGTGAAGCTTTCTTT
CASSQDSGFGEAFF
>TRBJ2-3|TRBD1|-|TRBV2
TGTGCCAGTAGTTGGGACAGAATCACAGATACGCAGTATTTT
CASSWDRITDTQYF
>TRBJ2-7|-|-|TRBV25-1
TGTGCCAGCAGGGGCAGAGAGTACGAGCAGTACTTC
CASRGREYEQYF
>TRBJ1-6|-|-|TRBV7-9
TGTGCCAGCAGTGGGGAGACCCTCCACTTT
CASSGETLHF
>TRBJ1-6|-|few|TRBV4-1
TGCGCCAGCAGCCCTTTGATAGTTTACTCACCCCTCCACTTT
CASSPLIVYSPLHF
>TRBJ2-7|TRBD1|-|TRBV15
TGTGCCACCAGTCGGGCGGACAGGGGTTCCTACGAGCAGTACTTC
CATSRADRGSYEQYF
>TRBJ1-5|-|few|TRBV2
TGTGCCAGCAGTTCGGACAGATATAGCAATCAGCCCCAGCATTTT
CASSSDRYSNQPQHF
>TRBJ1-4|-|-|TRBV5-1
TGCGCCAGCAGCTTCGGACGAGGGAATGAAAAACTGTTTTTT
CASSFGRGNEKLFF
>TRBJ1-2|-|-|TRBV7-9
TGTGCCAGCAGCTTAAGAAGCGGTCCCGGCTACACCTTC
CASSLRSGPGYTF
>TRBJ2-7|-|few|TRBV27
TGTGCCAGCAGTTCCCGACAGGAACCATCTTACGAGCAGTACTTC
CASSSRQEPSYEQYF
>TRBJ1-5|-|-|TRBV15
TGTGCCACCAGCAGAGCGTCCGGCAGGGGTGACCAGCCCCAGCATTTT
CATSRASGRGDQPQHF
>TRBJ2-5|-|-|TRBV7-2
TGTGCCAGCAGCTTAGGAGCGAGGGAGACCCAGTACTTC
CASSLGARETQYF
>TRBJ2-7|TRBD2|few|TRBV11-2
TGTGCCAGCAGCTTAAGGGGCGGGGGGGAGGGCGAGCAGTACTTC
CASSLRGGGEGEQYF
>TRBJ1-2|-|-|TRBV6-1
TGTGCCAGCATGCTCCCGGGTGGCTACACCTTC
CASMLPGGYTF
>TRBJ1-2|-|-|TRBV7-9
TGTGCCAGCAGCGGGACATTGGGAGGCTACACCTTC
CASSGTLGGYTF
>TRBJ1-6|-|once|TRBV18
TGTGCCAGCTCACCCCAACAGGGTGTGGATAATTCACCCCTCCACTTT
CASSPQQGVDNSPLHF
>TRBJ1-2|-|-|TRBV6-1
TGTGCCAGCAGTGAAATAGAAACTAACTATGGCTACACCTTC
CASSEIETNYGYTF